A selection of T cell receptor beta chains follows, all from one sample in a study of PD-L1 blockade in urothelial cancer. Profiling relied on immunoSEQ multiplex PCR, and the TCRdb table lists in-frame clones only, not all of them. The sample lists tens of thousands of clones, approximately 80% occurring once. Sequenced here: PBMCs, sampled around atezolizumab (anti-PD-L1) treatment. The receptors come from a man between 60 and 70 years old with urothelial cancer. CDR3s leave out the opening cysteine and the closing phenylalanine or tryptophan. The size of a clone is reported for some rows only, either as once, few or many, or as a class for expanded clones.

abundance,v_gene,CDR3aa
-,TRBV5-1,ASSFEGANTGELF
once,TRBV5-1,ASSFTTSAQETQY
once,TRBV5-1,ASRPGTGDGYT
-,TRBV7-9,ASSSDRTASYEQY
-,TRBV19,ASSLQGDQPQH
few,TRBV5-1,ASSLSGGGGDINYGYT
-,TRBV14,ASSPRQGISGYT
-,TRBV7-9,ASSSRAGEKAGELF
few,TRBV28,ASRRQGLVNQPQH
-,TRBV6-4,ASSGSGTSTDTQY
-,TRBV29-1,SVRQGNSYEQY
few,TRBV5-4,ASSYRATNEKLF
-,TRBV5-1,ASRGQSQETQY
-,TRBV30,AWRRGRTNSGANVLT
-,TRBV6-4,ASSDSTSGGDTQY
-,TRBV5-4,ASSLFRPLADYEQY
-,TRBV29-1,SVAGRLRTEAF
-,TRBV5-1,ASKVAGGDEKLF
-,TRBV27,ASSNRGARNQPQH
few,TRBV5-1,ASRAGTGVSPLH
-,TRBV6-1,ASNPNRAVNEQY
-,TRBV5-4,ASSMTSGGATDTQY
-,TRBV27,ASSPHGTGVPEQY
-,TRBV5-1,ASSIGQGAGDEQF
few,TRBV28,ASSLGAEQETQY
-,TRBV28,ASSKVRAF
few,TRBV19,ASGQGIYNEQF
-,TRBV19,ASSRGGQGNQPQH
-,TRBV9,ASSPTGGLNTIY
-,TRBV6-6,ASSWGDRASNEQF
-,TRBV19,ASSGAGGESYNEQF
-,TRBV7-8,ASSLTRVPMPYEQY
-,TRBV5-1,ASSVTDTQY
-,TRBV28,ASSLSSGLGAFGTQY
-,TRBV2,ASSERGDRTRGGYT
-,TRBV28,ASSRTHRGNSGNTIY
-,TRBV5-1,ASSSRSGTGGSGNTIY
-,TRBV19,ASSMTGSGKDTQY
-,TRBV28,ASSLGGGSGSNLDSPLH
-,TRBV29-1,SVDSRSNEQF
-,TRBV6-1,ASSFRVPPLH
few,TRBV28,ASSSLGTGTFYEQY
-,TRBV7-8,ASSRQGGTYEQY
-,TRBV5-1,ASSLKDSKNEQF
-,TRBV11-1,ASSLSGRQETQY
-,TRBV11-3,ASSSVDNEQF
-,TRBV18,ASSPPQGPETQY
-,TRBV9,ASSSGQSYTGELF
-,TRBV7-9,ASSSDREGSPLH